These 28 T cell receptor beta chains were sequenced from one sample in a study of cytomegalovirus exposure and HLA in healthy donors. PCR employed 60 Vbeta and 13 Jbeta primers. Repertoires were generated with immunoSEQ multiplex PCR, while TCRdb's copy carries only in-frame clones and drops some. The sample contains about 140,000 clones, under 90% of which appear only once. The sequenced sample consisted of PBMCs. These receptors were collected from a boy aged 2 to 10 in good health and CMV-seronegative.

The chain has TRBV27 and TRBJ2-7; D remains ambiguous. Germline V CDR1 and CDR2: MNHEY, SMNVEV (reference sequence). V lost 6 bases and J lost 2, with 5 bases in between. The length of the CDR3 is 11 residues. The CDR3 is CASRTPYEQYF. As DNA, the CDR3 is TGTGCCAGCAGAACACCCTACGAGCAGTACTTC.

This clone was seen a single time. CDR3 sequence: CASSLAGLGQGSGYTF. Written as DNA, the CDR3 is TGCGCCAGCAGCTTGGCCGGTCTGGGACAGGGATCGGGCTACACCTTC. This rearrangement joins TRBV5-1 to TRBJ1-2, with 9 positions matching TRBD1. The CDR3 has 16 residues. CDR1 is SGHRS, CDR2 YFSETQ, per germline. V shed 0 bases and J 8 bases; nucleotides not matched to a gene: 11.

This clone has just a few counts. A junction end diverges from the germline sequence, so it may reflect a read error. The chain has TRBV7-9 and TRBJ2-7, with TRBD1 as a possible D gene (5 bases). Per the germline V gene, CDR1 is SEHNR and CDR2 is FQNEAQ (reference sequence). The CDR3 is made up of 17 amino acids. CDR3 sequence (DNA): TGTTCCAGCAGCTTAGCCCTCGGTGGGGCTCACTCCTACGAGCAGTACTTC. The encoded protein is CSSSLALGGAHSYEQYF.

This chain uses TRBV9 with TRBJ2-5; maybe TRBD1 (5 bases). The CDR3 covers 15 residues. V lost 4 bases, J lost 5 bases, and 18 bases lay in between. Germline lookup yields CDR1 SGDLS and CDR2 YYNGEE. CDR3 loop: CASSPVPGFRETQYF. CDR3 nucleotide sequence: TGTGCCAGCAGCCCAGTGCCAGGGTTTCGGGAGACCCAGTACTTC.

The chain carries TRBV6-5 and TRBJ2-1, with 12 positions matching TRBD2. From germline, CDR1 is MNHEY and CDR2 SVGAGI. V lost 2 bases, J lost 8 bases, and 7 bases stayed unmatched. The CDR3 runs to 16 residues. In DNA, the CDR3 is TGTGCCAGCAGTTACAGGGCTAGCGGGAGGGCATATGAGCAGTTCTTC. Encoded protein: CASSYRASGRAYEQFF.

J is TRBJ1-1 and V is TRBV27; tentatively, D is TRBD1 (5 bases). V was cut by 3 bases and J by 1 base, with 12 bases left in between. This CDR3 spans 15 amino acids. Germline CDR1 is MNHEY and CDR2 is SMNVEV (reference sequence). The DNA for the CDR3 is TGTGCCAGCAGTTTGAGAGGGAGGGGGAACACTGAAGCTTTCTTT. Its protein is CASSLRGRGNTEAFF.

This chain connects TRBV4-1 to TRBJ2-1, with a possible D match to TRBD2 (6 bases). Looked up from germline, CDR1 is MGHRA and CDR2 is YSYEKL. V lost 4 bases and J lost 0, with 10 bases in between. This CDR3 has 15 residues. CDR3 residues: CASSLGGSSYNEQFF. The CDR3 DNA follows: TGCGCCAGCAGCCTCGGGGGAAGCTCCTACAATGAGCAGTTCTTC.

The chain joins TRBV23-1 to TRBJ2-1, with D perhaps TRBD2 (6 bases). Being an ORF, TRBV23-1 has a function that is uncertain. V was pared by 1 base and J by 15 bases, with 22 bases between. The CDR3 loop spans 15 amino acids. The CDR3 region has the DNA TGCGCCAGCAGTCAATTCGCTAAGGAGGGAAGGTTTATGTTCTTC. Protein sequence: CASSQFAKEGRFMFF.

This clone was seen only once. The V and J genes are TRBV5-1 and TRBJ2-3, with 9 bases fitting TRBD2. Trimming cost V 7 bases and J 1 base; bases outside gene matches: 7. Germline V gene lookup returns CDR1 SGHRS and CDR2 YFSETQ. The length of the CDR3 is 15 residues. CDR3 in amino acids: CASAPGGRGTDTQYF. The CDR3 DNA follows: TGCGCCAGCGCCCCGGGCGGGAGGGGCACAGATACGCAGTATTTT.

The genes are TRBV27 and TRBJ2-3; 7 bases line up with TRBD2. Germline values: CDR1 MNHEY, CDR2 SMNVEV (reference sequence). The junction had 3 bases not matched to a gene; V was cut back by 3 bases and J by 0 bases. The CDR3 runs 15 residues. The CDR3 here is CASSFNSGSTDTQYF. The CDR3, as DNA: TGTGCCAGCAGTTTTAATAGCGGGAGCACAGATACGCAGTATTTT.

This chain connects TRBV19 to TRBJ2-1; 12 positions match TRBD2. The CDR3 sequence is 20 residues long. Looked up from germline, CDR1 is LNHDA and CDR2 is SQIVND (reference sequence). V shed 5 bases, J shed 9 bases, and the junction held 23 bases outside the gene matches. The CDR3 loop reads CASSSPGTDDTSGRLGEQFF. As DNA, the CDR3 is TGTGCCAGTAGTTCCCCCGGGACGGATGATACTAGCGGGAGGTTAGGTGAGCAGTTCTTC.

The chain has TRBV15 and TRBJ2-7, with a weak D call TRBD2 (6 bases). Trimming removed 0 bases from V and 4 bases from J, with 13 bases in between. This CDR3 has 15 residues. Germline CDR1 LNHNV, CDR2 YYDKDF (reference sequence). CDR3 in amino acids: CATSRDRDLGYEQYF. The CDR3, as DNA: TGTGCCACCAGCAGAGACAGGGACTTGGGTTACGAGCAGTACTTC.

The J gene is TRBJ2-3, the V gene TRBV18, with TRBD2 matching over 9 bases. V lost 2 bases, J lost 0 bases, and 6 bases stayed unmatched. Germline V gene data show CDR1 as KGHSH and CDR2 as LQKENI. The CDR3 has 17 amino acids. CDR3 nucleotide sequence: TGTGCCAGCTCACCATTGATTCTAGCGGGAAGCACAGATACGCAGTATTTT. It yields the protein CASSPLILAGSTDTQYF.

The chain joins TRBV19 to TRBJ1-2; D is uncertain. V was cut by 1 base and J by 5 bases, with 5 bases left in between. The CDR3 is made up of 12 amino acids. Germline loops: CDR1 LNHDA, CDR2 SQIVND (reference sequence). The CDR3 reads CASSIGPYGYTF. Here the CDR3 DNA reads TGTGCCAGTAGTATAGGTCCTTATGGCTACACCTTC.

V and J are TRBV5-6 and TRBJ2-7; the match to TRBD2 covers 9 bases. Germline CDR1 is SGHDT and CDR2 is YYEEEE. Trimming took 1 base from V and 4 from J; bases not matched to a gene: 3. The CDR3 is 14 amino acids. The CDR3 here is CASSLTSGRYEQYF. CDR3 DNA sequence: TGTGCCAGCAGCTTGACTAGCGGGCGATACGAGCAGTACTTC. The complete variable domain, with remaining parts taken from reference TRBV5-6 and TRBJ2-7, reads DAGVTQSPTHLIKTRGQQVTLRCSPKSGHDTVSWYQQALGQGPQFIFQYYEEEERQRGNFPDRFSGHQFPNYSSELNVNALLLGDSALYLCASSLTSGRYEQYFGPGTRLTVT.

This sequence joins TRBV5-1 and TRBJ1-1; D perhaps matches TRBD1 (5 bases). V was clipped by 0 bases and J by 0 bases, with 6 bases between them. This CDR3 region has 14 residues. CDR1 and CDR2 (germline): SGHRS, YFSETQ. The CDR3 region has the DNA TGCGCCAGCAGCTTGGAGGGGATGAACACTGAAGCTTTCTTT. The encoded protein is CASSLEGMNTEAFF.

The V gene is TRBV5-4, the J gene TRBJ1-2; 8 bases fit TRBD1. CDR1 and CDR2 from the germline V gene are SGHNT and YYREEE (reference sequence). The V and J ends lost 1 base and 6 bases, in that order; junction bases with no gene match: 8. The CDR3 runs 15 residues. This CDR3 reads CASSLTGTGGDGYTF. The CDR3 nucleotides are TGTGCCAGCAGCTTGACCGGGACAGGTGGGGATGGCTACACCTTC.

The chain combines TRBV4-3 with TRBJ1-5; the match to TRBD1 covers 11 bases. V dropped 6 bases and J dropped 4; count of bases not matched to a gene: 5. CDR1 and CDR2 (germline): LGHNA, YSLEER. CDR3 length: 15 amino acids. The CDR3 spells CASSRDRGLNQPQHF. The CDR3 nucleotides are TGCGCCAGCAGTCGGGACAGGGGGTTAAATCAGCCCCAGCATTTT.

V gene TRBV6-5 combines with J gene TRBJ1-1; TRBD1 is a possible D gene (6 bases). With 2 bases removed from V and 8 bases from J, the gap between germline ends came to 18 bases. This CDR3 is 15 amino acids long. The germline gives CDR1 MNHEY, CDR2 SVGAGI. The CDR3 nucleotides read TGTGCCAGCAGTTACCTCCACGGCAAGGGGGGGGAAGCTTTCTTT. Protein sequence: CASSYLHGKGGEAFF.

The V gene is TRBV29-1, the J gene TRBJ2-3, with 9 bases matching TRBD1. The junction had 9 bases not matched to a gene; V was cut back by 6 bases and J by 5 bases. CDR3 size: 14 residues. Germline V gene lookup returns CDR1 SQVTM and CDR2 ANQGSEA. The CDR3 DNA follows: TGCAGCGTAACCGGGACAGGGAATGGAGATACGCAGTATTTT. Translated, it gives CSVTGTGNGDTQYF.

The chain uses TRBV6-6 and TRBJ1-2; D unclear. The CDR3 has 13 amino acids. V was cut by 0 bases and J by 5 bases, with 7 bases left in between. Germline values: CDR1 MNHNY, CDR2 SVGAGI (reference sequence). CDR3 coding DNA: TGTGCCAGCAGTTACTCATCCGAGTATGGCTACACCTTC. It is translated as CASSYSSEYGYTF.

The V and J genes are TRBV7-3 and TRBJ2-5; weak D call: TRBD1 (5 bases). The CDR3 runs to 15 residues. CDR1 and CDR2 (germline): SGHTA, FQGTGA. V shed 2 bases and J shed 5 bases, with 15 bases lying between them. CDR3 nucleotide sequence: TGTGCCAGCAGCTTAGTTATAGGGGCGAGGGAGACCCAGTACTTC. Amino acid sequence: CASSLVIGARETQYF.

The rearrangement links TRBV19 to TRBJ2-5; D is perhaps TRBD2 (6 bases). CDR3 size: 15 residues. The germline V and J ends were trimmed by 3 bases and 5 bases, with 16 bases remaining between them. Germline CDR1 is LNHDA and CDR2 is SQIVND (reference sequence). The CDR3 loop is CASSIKDRGTETQYF. The CDR3 bases are TGTGCCAGTAGTATTAAAGATCGGGGGACGGAGACCCAGTACTTC.

CDR3 region: CATSRGRWTARYNEQFF. Here the CDR3 DNA reads TGTGCCACCAGCAGAGGGCGTTGGACAGCCCGTTACAATGAGCAGTTCTTC. The chain combines TRBV15 with TRBJ2-1; tentatively, D is TRBD1 (6 bases). The length of the CDR3 is 17 residues. From germline, CDR1 is LNHNV and CDR2 YYDKDF (reference sequence). The V end lost 1 base, the J end lost 4 bases, and 17 bases lay between the germline ends.

The chain couples TRBV7-9 to TRBJ1-4; TRBD1 matches at 9 bases. Germline assignment: CDR1 SEHNR and CDR2 FQNEAQ (reference sequence). The CDR3 is 16 residues long. With 5 bases clipped from V and 8 bases from J, the junction kept 12 bases outside the gene matches. The CDR3 sequence: CASSGEPGQGREKLFF. The CDR3 DNA is TGTGCCAGCAGCGGCGAACCGGGACAGGGAAGGGAAAAACTGTTTTTT.

J is TRBJ1-1 and V is TRBV14; 9 positions match TRBD1. V lost 5 bases and J lost 3; bases outside the gene matches: 7. Germline V gene sequence: CDR1 SGHDN, CDR2 FVKESK. The CDR3 consists of 15 residues. The CDR3 bases are TGTGCCAGCAGCGGACAGGGGCCTTGGGACACTGAAGCTTTCTTT. It encodes CASSGQGPWDTEAFF.

The chain has TRBV6-6 and TRBJ2-7; 8 positions match TRBD1. This CDR3 region has 16 residues. Per germline, CDR1 MNHNY and CDR2 SVGAGI (reference sequence). V lost 8 bases to trimming and J lost 4 bases; unmatched junction nucleotides: 16. The CDR3 sequence: CASSYARQGAPYEQYF. DNA of the CDR3: TGTGCCAGCTCCTATGCGAGGCAGGGGGCCCCGTACGAGCAGTACTTC.

The chain carries TRBV7-8 and TRBJ1-5; 7 bases agree with TRBD1. CDR1 is SGHVS and CDR2 is FQNEAQ in the germline V gene. The CDR3 spans 17 residues. The V segment lost 4 bases and the J segment 3 bases; nucleotides outside the gene matches: 12. The CDR3 loop reads CASSSNPDRVNNQPQHF. The CDR3 DNA reads as TGTGCCAGCAGCTCAAATCCCGACAGGGTAAACAATCAGCCCCAGCATTTT.